Each of the 23 T cell receptor beta chains below was sequenced from the same sample in a study of blood T cell repertoires in COVID-19. The repertoire was sequenced with immunoSEQ multiplex PCR; TCRdb's copy has only in-frame clones and lacks some. Of 190,000 or so clones listed, 87% were seen once; the top ten hold 0.88%. The sample consisted of peripheral blood. The receptors stem from a young woman who had recovered from COVID-19.

V usage is TRBV11-3 and J usage is TRBJ2-1, with TRBD2 matching over 9 bases. Trimming took 5 bases from V and 7 from J; bases not matched to a gene: 9. Germline loops: CDR1 SGHNT, CDR2 YENEEA. The CDR3 is 15 amino acids. The CDR3 reads CASSRRGGRANEQFF. CDR3 DNA: TGTGCCAGCAGCCGGCGGGGGGGCAGGGCTAATGAGCAGTTCTTC.

To note about this clone: Other DNA sequences in the same sample also yield this CDR3. V is TRBV19 and J is TRBJ1-2, with TRBD1 as a possible D gene (6 bases). The V end was cut by 5 bases, the J end by 2 bases, with 12 bases between. The CDR3 runs 14 residues. Germline lookup yields CDR1 LNHDA and CDR2 SQIVND (reference sequence). The CDR3 coding sequence is TGTGCCAGTAGTCCCGGCAGGGGCAACTATGGCTACACCTTC. It is translated as CASSPGRGNYGYTF.

The rearrangement uses TRBV18 and TRBJ1-4, with TRBD1 matching over 9 bases. The germline gives CDR1 KGHSH, CDR2 LQKENI. Losses at the gene ends were 5 bases for V and 0 bases for J; bases not matched to a gene: 10. The CDR3 spans 18 residues. Here the CDR3 reads CASSFTLGQGATNEKLFF. The CDR3 DNA is TGTGCCAGCTCATTCACTCTGGGACAGGGAGCAACTAATGAAAAACTGTTTTTT.

This chain links TRBV6-2 or TRBV6-3 with TRBJ2-3, with 7 nucleotides matching TRBD2. The germline V gene encodes CDR1 MNHEY and CDR2 SVGEGT. The CDR3 is made up of 16 amino acids. Losses at the gene ends were 2 bases for V and 1 base for J; bases not matched to a gene: 6. CDR3 loop: CASSYKAGVGTDTQYF. For the CDR3, the DNA is TGTGCCAGCAGTTACAAGGCGGGAGTTGGCACAGATACGCAGTATTTT.

The chain recombines TRBV19 with TRBJ2-1; TRBD2 matches at 7 bases. The CDR3 is 15 residues long. Germline CDR1 and CDR2: LNHDA and SQIVND (reference sequence). The V segment lost 6 bases and the J segment 6 bases; nucleotides outside the gene matches: 11. CDR3 loop: CASSRMGGGSNEQFF. In DNA form, the CDR3 reads TGTGCCAGTAGCCGTATGGGGGGGGGTAGCAATGAGCAGTTCTTC.

The chain is built from TRBV2 and TRBJ1-6, with TRBD1 matching over 9 bases. Germline V gives CDR1 SNHLY, CDR2 FYNNEI. V lost 0 bases and J lost 9; bases outside the gene matches: 6. This CDR3 spans 16 amino acids. The CDR3 is CASSEAGTGIPSPLHF. The DNA for the CDR3 is TGTGCCAGCAGTGAAGCCGGGACAGGGATACCTTCACCCCTCCACTTT. Drawing the rest from reference TRBV2 and TRBJ1-6, the complete variable domain is EPEVTQTPSHQVTQMGQEVILRCVPISNHLYFYWYRQILGQKVEFLVSFYNNEISEKSEIFDDQFSVERPDGSNFTLKIRSTKLEDSAMYFCASSEAGTGIPSPLHFGNGTRLTVT.

This rearrangement joins TRBV6-5 to TRBJ1-1; possible D gene TRBD1, 6 bases. Trimming left V 2 bases short and J 6 bases short, with 16 bases between. This CDR3 is 15 amino acids long. Germline V gene data show CDR1 as MNHEY and CDR2 as SVGAGI. CDR3 loop: CASSYQTGLTSEAFF. The CDR3 DNA reads TGTGCCAGCAGTTACCAGACAGGTTTAACCTCTGAAGCTTTCTTT.

The V call is TRBV19, the J call TRBJ2-1; D gene unclear. The CDR3 runs 14 residues. Germline assignment: CDR1 LNHDA and CDR2 SQIVND (reference sequence). The germline V and J ends were trimmed by 3 bases and 7 bases, with 13 bases remaining between them. The CDR3 protein is CASSINSFRNEQFF. The CDR3 DNA reads TGTGCCAGTAGTATTAACTCGTTTCGAAATGAGCAGTTCTTC.

This clone was recorded only once. The V gene is TRBV9, the J gene TRBJ1-1; TRBD1 matches at 7 bases. Germline V gives CDR1 SGDLS, CDR2 YYNGEE. There are 17 residues in the CDR3. V was pared by 3 bases and J by 5 bases, with 16 bases of the junction left unmatched. The CDR3 DNA sequence: TGTGCCAGCAGCGGAGGTGGCAGGGGGGTTGGTAGAACTGAAGCTTTCTTT. It is translated as CASSGGGRGVGRTEAFF.

This chain links TRBV6-2 or TRBV6-3 with TRBJ1-2; D ambiguous. The V end lost 4 bases, the J end lost 2 bases, and 14 bases lay between the germline ends. Germline CDR1 is MNHEY and CDR2 is SVGEGT. The CDR3 has 15 residues. CDR3 protein: CASSSPLQLNYGYTF. CDR3 coding DNA: TGTGCCAGCAGTTCGCCCCTACAGCTAAACTATGGCTACACCTTC.

The chain joins TRBV3-1 (or the pseudogene TRBV3-2) to TRBJ2-2; the match to TRBD2 covers 12 bases. The germline V gene has CDR1 LGHDT and CDR2 YNNKEL (reference sequence). V trimming: 1 base; J trimming: 3 bases; junction bases outside the gene matches: 18. The CDR3 has 22 residues. CDR3 nucleotide sequence: TGTGCCAGCAGCCAAGGGACAGGGGCGACTAGCGGGAGTCCCCTGCACACCGGGGAGCTGTTTTTT. It is translated as CASSQGTGATSGSPLHTGELFF.

The rearrangement links TRBV5-4 to TRBJ2-5, with TRBD1 matching 9 bases. Germline V lookup: CDR1 SGHNT, CDR2 YYREEE (reference sequence). V shed 4 bases and J 5 bases; nucleotides not matched to a gene: 3. This CDR3 region has 13 residues. CDR3 bases: TGTGCCAGCAGCGGGACAGGGAGGGAGACCCAGTACTTC. It codes for CASSGTGRETQYF.

The rearrangement uses TRBV7-6 and TRBJ1-4; D is perhaps TRBD1 (6 bases). The CDR3 has 15 residues. The V end lost 5 bases, the J end lost 4 bases, and 14 bases lay between the germline ends. Germline CDR1 and CDR2: SGHVS and FNYEAQ. CDR3 nucleotides: TGTGCCAGCAGCCCGCGGACAGAGCTTAATGAAAAACTGTTTTTT. This encodes CASSPRTELNEKLFF.

The count of this clone is one. The V call is TRBV10-3, the J call TRBJ2-5, with a possible D match to TRBD2 (6 bases). V gave up 4 bases and J gave up 5 bases, with 11 bases separating them. The CDR3 totals 13 residues. Germline values: CDR1 ENHRY, CDR2 SYGVKD. This CDR3 reads CAISGGVTETQYF. The CDR3 nucleotides are TGTGCCATCAGTGGCGGGGTTACCGAGACCCAGTACTTC.

The chain is built from TRBV7-3 and TRBJ1-5, with D perhaps matching TRBD1 (5 bases). CDR3 size: 14 residues. V was cut by 10 bases and J by 4 bases, with 17 bases left in between. Germline assignment: CDR1 SGHTA and CDR2 FQGTGA. CDR3 loop: CATPPGRGNQPQHF. For the CDR3, the DNA is TGTGCCACCCCCCCCGGAAGGGGAAATCAGCCCCAGCATTTT. Filled out from reference TRBV7-3 and TRBJ1-5, the complete variable domain reads GAGVSQTPSNKVTEKGKYVELRCDPISGHTALYWYRQSLGQGPEFLIYFQGTGAADDSGLPNDRFFAVRPEGSVSTLKIQRTERGDSAVYLCATPPGRGNQPQHFGDGTRLSIL.

Written as DNA, the CDR3 is TGTGCCAGGAATCCGGGACTAGCGGGGGAGGAAGTTGGCAATGAGCAGTTCTTC. Translated: CARNPGLAGEEVGNEQFF. The V and J genes are TRBV7-3 and TRBJ2-1, with TRBD2 identical over 14 bases. The V gene's germline CDR1 is SGHTA and CDR2 FQGTGA. The length of the CDR3 is 18 residues. V was clipped by 9 bases and J by 6 bases; unmatched bases: 16.

The DNA for the CDR3 is TGTGCCAGCAGCCCCACAGGGGAAGGCGCCTACAATGAGCAGTTCTTC. Protein product: CASSPTGEGAYNEQFF. This chain links TRBV3-1 (or the pseudogene TRBV3-2) with TRBJ2-1; TRBD1 agrees at 7 bases. V was clipped by 4 bases and J by 2 bases; unmatched bases: 8. The CDR3 consists of 16 residues. CDR1 and CDR2 from the germline V gene are LGHDT and YNNKEL (reference sequence).

The rearrangement joins TRBV19 to TRBJ2-1; 15 bases agree with TRBD2. The CDR3 loop spans 18 amino acids. The germline V gene has CDR1 LNHDA and CDR2 SQIVND (reference sequence). Trimming took 3 bases from V and 0 from J; bases not matched to a gene: 3. The CDR3 sequence is CASSIGLAGGSSYNEQFF. For the CDR3, the DNA is TGTGCCAGTAGTATTGGACTAGCGGGAGGGAGCTCCTACAATGAGCAGTTCTTC. Looking up the rest from reference TRBV19 and TRBJ2-1 gives the full variable domain: DGGITQSPKYLFRKEGQNVTLSCEQNLNHDAMYWYRQDPGQGLRLIYYSQIVNDFQKGDIAEGYSVSREKKESFPLTVTSAQKNPTAFYLCASSIGLAGGSSYNEQFFGPGTRLTVL.

The V gene is TRBV7-2, the J gene TRBJ1-2; D perhaps matches TRBD1 (6 bases). This CDR3 region has 14 residues. Germline values: CDR1 SGHTA, CDR2 FQGNSA. Trimming left V 4 bases short and J 5 bases short, with 14 bases between. CDR3 nucleotides: TGTGCCAGCAGCTCCCGTGGGGACATATATGGCTACACCTTC. This sequence encodes CASSSRGDIYGYTF. The whole variable domain, filled in from reference TRBV7-2 and TRBJ1-2, reads GAGVSQSPSNKVTEKGKDVELRCDPISGHTALYWYRQSLGQGLEFLIYFQGNSAPDKSGLPSDRFSAERTGGSVSTLTIQRTQQEDSAVYLCASSSRGDIYGYTFGSGTRLTVV.

This sequence joins TRBV5-3 and TRBJ1-2; TRBD1 is a possible D gene (5 bases). TRBV5-3 is given ORF status, its function remaining uncertain. This CDR3 has 18 amino acids. V was pared by 4 bases and J by 3 bases, with 25 bases between. Here the CDR3 reads CARSRPLRVRGEDYGYTF. The CDR3 DNA follows: TGTGCCAGAAGCCGCCCACTCCGGGTCAGAGGGGAGGACTATGGCTACACCTTC.

CDR3 protein: CASSSPAGTNTGELFF. The CDR3 region has the DNA TGTGCCAGTAGTTCCCCGGCAGGGACGAACACCGGGGAGCTGTTTTTT. The chain joins TRBV19 to TRBJ2-2, with D maybe TRBD1 (5 bases). V dropped 5 bases and J dropped 0 bases, with 13 bases sitting between them. Looked up from germline, CDR1 is LNHDA and CDR2 is SQIVND (reference sequence). The CDR3 is 16 residues long.

The count of this clone is one. The chain joins TRBV10-3 to TRBJ2-2; 7 nucleotides line up with TRBD2. This CDR3 comprises 18 residues. The germline V gene has CDR1 ENHRY and CDR2 SYGVKD. J was trimmed by 0 bases and V by 2 bases; bases with no gene match: 9. The CDR3 DNA reads TGTGCCATCAGTGAGATTGAGGCGGGAGCAGCGAACACCGGGGAGCTGTTTTTT. It specifies CAISEIEAGAANTGELFF.

This clone came up once. The chain recombines TRBV5-8 with TRBJ1-1; 7 nucleotides match TRBD1. J was trimmed by 0 bases and V by 2 bases; bases with no gene match: 1. The germline gives CDR1 SGHTS, CDR2 YDEGEE. This CDR3 region has 14 residues. For the CDR3, the DNA is TGTGCCAGCAGCTTCGGGACAGTGAACACTGAAGCTTTCTTT. This sequence encodes CASSFGTVNTEAFF.